A single sample is the source of the 26 T cell receptor beta chains below, sequenced in a study of vaccination effects on CD4 cells after COVID-19. The method was immunoSEQ multiplex PCR; TCRdb's version includes in-frame clones alone and lacks a portion of them. The repertoire holds about 45,000 clones, with approximately 81% as singletons. CD4+ T cells specific for antigen were expanded with viral peptide pools by the ViraFEST assay before sequencing. Scientists isolated CD4+ T cells after a roughly ten-day culture period ended. The person's infection with SARS-CoV-2, confirmed by PCR, took place between March and December 2020. Their antigens remain unidentified. The source was CD4+ T cells from PBMCs cultured with a peptide pool, collected before COVID-19 vaccination. The receptors were sampled from a human donor who had a prior SARS-CoV-2 infection.

J is TRBJ2-5 and V is TRBV3-1 (or the pseudogene TRBV3-2); D is perhaps TRBD2 (5 bases). Trimming stripped 4 bases from V and 1 base from J, with 19 bases between. Germline lookup yields CDR1 LGHDT and CDR2 YNNKEL (reference sequence). This CDR3 spans 17 amino acids. The CDR3 protein is CASSLERARTGQETQYF. CDR3 nucleotides: TGTGCCAGCAGCCTCGAGAGGGCGCGAACGGGCCAAGAGACCCAGTACTTC.

This chain uses TRBV7-9 with TRBJ1-4; the D gene is possibly TRBD1 (5 bases). The CDR3 loop spans 15 amino acids. Germline V gene data show CDR1 as SEHNR and CDR2 as FQNEAQ (reference sequence). V lost 5 bases and J 7 bases, leaving 17 bases between the germline ends. The CDR3 region has the DNA TGTGCCAGCAGCGCTTCGGGGGGGGTAGGTGAAAAACTGTTTTTT. It yields the protein CASSASGGVGEKLFF.

The chain links TRBV18 to TRBJ1-1; no definite D call. From germline, CDR1 is KGHSH and CDR2 LQKENI. Trimming left V 4 bases short and J 1 base short, with 7 bases between. This CDR3 region has 13 residues. CDR3 in DNA: TGTGCCAGCTCACAGACACAGAACACTGAAGCTTTCTTT. Its translation: CASSQTQNTEAFF.

The genes are TRBV2 and TRBJ2-1, with 9 nucleotides matching TRBD1. The V gene's germline CDR1 is SNHLY and CDR2 FYNNEI. The V gene end was trimmed by 1 base and the J gene end by 8 bases; junction bases not matched to a gene: 0. This CDR3 spans 13 amino acids. The CDR3 region is CASSEGDRDEQFF. As DNA, the CDR3 is TGTGCCAGCAGTGAAGGGGACAGGGATGAGCAGTTCTTC.

The genes are TRBV4-2 and TRBJ1-3; 7 nucleotides align to TRBD1. This CDR3 spans 17 amino acids. Germline values: CDR1 LGHNA, CDR2 YNFKEQ. V shed 1 base, J shed 2 bases, and the junction held 8 bases outside the gene matches. The CDR3 reads CASSQVSRGDAGNTIYF. The CDR3 bases are TGTGCCAGCAGCCAAGTTTCCAGGGGGGATGCTGGAAACACCATATATTTT.

The chain employs TRBV4-3 and TRBJ2-3; no clear D gene. With 0 bases removed from V and 1 base from J, the gap between germline ends came to 8 bases. Germline CDR1 LGHNA, CDR2 YSLEER. This CDR3 contains 15 residues. The CDR3 sequence: CASSQDPAGTDTQYF. Written as DNA, the CDR3 is TGCGCCAGCAGCCAAGATCCGGCAGGCACAGATACGCAGTATTTT.

V gene TRBV4-3 combines with J gene TRBJ1-6; TRBD1 matches at 10 bases. The germline gives CDR1 LGHNA, CDR2 YSLEER. Unmatched junction bases numbered 6, after V lost 2 bases and J lost 5 bases. The length of the CDR3 is 17 residues. CDR3 amino acids: CASSQIQGQGNNSPLHF. CDR3 DNA: TGCGCCAGCAGCCAAATCCAGGGACAGGGGAATAATTCACCCCTCCACTTT.

The chain is built from TRBV5-4 and TRBJ2-3; D is possibly TRBD1 (5 bases). CDR1 SGHNT and CDR2 YYREEE come from the germline V gene (reference sequence). Trimming stripped 4 bases from V and 2 bases from J, with 14 bases between. CDR3 length: 15 amino acids. CDR3 amino acids: CASSAGHRLTDTQYF. The CDR3 nucleotides read TGTGCCAGCAGCGCCGGACATCGCCTCACAGATACGCAGTATTTT.

V and J are TRBV4-2 and TRBJ2-7; no clear D. CDR1 is LGHNA and CDR2 is YNFKEQ in the germline V gene. V was pared by 1 base and J by 7 bases, with 11 bases between. The CDR3 sequence is 13 residues long. The DNA of the CDR3 is TGTGCCAGCAGCCAAGGCCCGTCCGGGGAGCAGTACTTC. Translating gives CASSQGPSGEQYF.

This clone was detected only once. This chain links TRBV6-1 with TRBJ2-3; TRBD2 matches at 13 bases. This CDR3 contains 18 residues. CDR1 is MNHNS and CDR2 is SASEGT in the germline V gene. The V segment lost 2 bases and the J segment 0 bases; nucleotides outside the gene matches: 5. CDR3 region: CASSEFRLAGGSTDTQYF. For the CDR3, the DNA is TGTGCCAGCAGTGAATTCCGACTAGCGGGGGGTAGCACAGATACGCAGTATTTT.

Only a few counts were recorded for this clone. The V gene is TRBV5-8, the J gene TRBJ1-2; D call uncertain. The V gene's germline CDR1 is SGHTS and CDR2 YDEGEE. The CDR3 spans 15 residues. The germline V and J ends were trimmed by 4 bases and 0 bases, with 13 bases remaining between them. This CDR3 reads CASSHLRASNYGYTF. The CDR3 DNA reads TGTGCCAGCAGCCATCTACGCGCCTCTAACTATGGCTACACCTTC.

DNA for the CDR3: TGTGCCAGCAGCAAAGCCCCGGTTGATAGCGGGAGGGCCGGGTTAACAGATACGCAGTATTTT. It yields the protein CASSKAPVDSGRAGLTDTQYF. The genes are TRBV21-1 and TRBJ2-3; TRBD2, as called in the table, went unchecked against the DNA. TRBV21-1 is classified as a pseudogene. CDR3 length: 21 residues.

The V gene is TRBV19, the J gene TRBJ1-5; TRBD1 matches 9 bases. The V and J ends lost 7 bases and 2 bases, in that order; junction bases with no gene match: 9. The CDR3 has 16 residues. From germline, CDR1 is LNHDA and CDR2 SQIVND (reference sequence). The chain's CDR3 is CASNPGQGRGNQPQHF. The DNA of the CDR3 is TGTGCCAGTAATCCGGGACAGGGTCGTGGCAATCAGCCCCAGCATTTT.

The V gene is TRBV5-4, the J gene TRBJ2-4, with D possibly matching TRBD1 (6 bases). Germline CDR1 is SGHNT and CDR2 is YYREEE (reference sequence). Trimming removed 0 bases from V and 4 bases from J, with 8 bases in between. The CDR3 is 14 residues long. The CDR3 spells CASSLGQGKNIQYF. DNA of the CDR3: TGTGCCAGCAGCTTGGGCCAGGGGAAAAACATTCAGTACTTC.

The chain recombines TRBV3-1 (or the pseudogene TRBV3-2) with TRBJ2-3; D call uncertain. Germline loops: CDR1 LGHDT, CDR2 YNNKEL (reference sequence). Deletions cut 4 bases from V and 9 bases from J, with 14 bases between. There are 13 residues in the CDR3. CDR3 in amino acids: CASSLQGRATQYF. The CDR3 coding sequence is TGTGCCAGCAGCCTACAAGGAAGGGCAACGCAGTATTTT.

This chain uses TRBV7-9 with TRBJ2-7; the match to TRBD1 covers 10 bases. The junction had 9 bases not matched to a gene; V was cut back by 2 bases and J by 5 bases. CDR1 and CDR2 (germline): SEHNR, FQNEAQ (reference sequence). The CDR3 length is 16 residues. The CDR3 loop is CASSLSPDRGHHEQYF. The CDR3 coding sequence is TGTGCCAGCAGCTTATCCCCAGACAGGGGGCATCACGAGCAGTACTTC.

The rearrangement joins TRBV6-5 to TRBJ1-3; D unresolved. Germline V gene sequence: CDR1 MNHEY, CDR2 SVGAGI. This CDR3 contains 11 residues. V shed 7 bases and J shed 3 bases, with 4 bases lying between them. CDR3 in DNA: TGTGCCAGCAAACATGGAAACACCATATATTTT. Translation: CASKHGNTIYF.

This chain links TRBV12-5 with TRBJ1-2; a possible D gene is TRBD1 (6 bases). CDR3 length: 13 amino acids. Trimming pared 3 bases from V and 6 bases from J, leaving 11 bases between. CDR1 and CDR2 (germline): LGHNT, FRNRAP. The CDR3 protein is CASGFTQGHGYTF. The CDR3 DNA follows: TGTGCTAGTGGTTTTACACAGGGCCATGGCTACACCTTC.

This sequence joins TRBV7-2 and TRBJ2-5, with 7 bases that match TRBD2. The CDR3 has 16 amino acids. Germline trimming cut 5 bases from V and 2 bases from J; bases unmatched to any gene: 11. Germline loops: CDR1 SGHTA, CDR2 FQGNSA. The CDR3 nucleotides are TGTGCCAGCAGCCCGCGAGGGACGCGGGGGCAAGAGACCCAGTACTTC. It yields the protein CASSPRGTRGQETQYF. The entire variable domain, with the rest obtained from reference TRBV7-2 and TRBJ2-5, is as follows: GAGVSQSPSNKVTEKGKDVELRCDPISGHTALYWYRQSLGQGLEFLIYFQGNSAPDKSGLPSDRFSAERTGGSVSTLTIQRTQQEDSAVYLCASSPRGTRGQETQYFGPGTRLLVL.

The gene calls are TRBV7-2 and TRBJ2-3; no clear D. The CDR3 is 14 residues long. Deletions cut 3 bases from V and 2 bases from J, with 9 bases between. Germline-derived CDR1 and CDR2 are SGHTA and FQGNSA. Written as DNA, the CDR3 is TGTGCCAGCAGCTTGAGACAAATCACAGATACGCAGTATTTT. Translating it yields CASSLRQITDTQYF. Full variable domain (outside the CDR3, taken from reference TRBV7-2 and TRBJ2-3): GAGVSQSPSNKVTEKGKDVELRCDPISGHTALYWYRQSLGQGLEFLIYFQGNSAPDKSGLPSDRFSAERTGGSVSTLTIQRTQQEDSAVYLCASSLRQITDTQYFGPGTRLTVL.

The chain uses TRBV6-5 and TRBJ1-1, with TRBD1 as a possible D gene (5 bases). The CDR3 totals 15 residues. With 2 bases removed from V and 4 bases from J, the gap between germline ends came to 14 bases. Germline-derived CDR1 and CDR2 are MNHEY and SVGAGI. DNA of the CDR3: TGTGCCAGCAGTTACGTACCGGGGGTGGTCACTGAAGCTTTCTTT. This encodes CASSYVPGVVTEAFF.

The V gene is TRBV4-2, the J gene TRBJ2-5; TRBD2 matches 7 bases. The V gene's germline CDR1 is LGHNA and CDR2 YNFKEQ. The CDR3 loop spans 16 amino acids. After removal of 5 bases from V and 4 bases from J, the junction contained 13 bases not matched to a gene. CDR3 sequence reads: CASSGGDRGDRETQYF. CDR3 in DNA: TGTGCCAGCAGCGGGGGGGATCGGGGCGATAGAGAGACCCAGTACTTC.

In the case of this clone: Other DNA sequences from this sample encode an identical CDR3 as well. As DNA, the CDR3 is TGCGCCAGCAGCTTGGGGGAAAACACTGAAGCTTTCTTT. The encoded protein is CASSLGENTEAFF. The chain carries TRBV5-1 and TRBJ1-1; D unresolved. The germline V and J ends were trimmed by 0 bases and 2 bases, with 5 bases remaining between them. Germline assignment: CDR1 SGHRS and CDR2 YFSETQ. The CDR3 is made up of 13 amino acids.

The gene calls are TRBV18 and TRBJ1-4; D uncertain. In germline, CDR1 is KGHSH, CDR2 LQKENI. With 5 bases removed from V and 0 bases from J, the gap between germline ends came to 10 bases. This CDR3 comprises 15 residues. In nucleotides, the CDR3 is TGTGCCAGCTCAGTCCGGGTAGCAACTAATGAAAAACTGTTTTTT. Protein: CASSVRVATNEKLFF.

The rearrangement uses TRBV25-1 and TRBJ2-2, with D tentatively TRBD2 (6 bases). Germline assignment: CDR1 MGHDK and CDR2 SYGVNS. This CDR3 is built from 15 residues. V dropped 5 bases and J dropped 0 bases, with 10 bases sitting between them. As DNA, the CDR3 is TGTGCCAGCAGTTTTAGCGGATCGAACACCGGGGAGCTGTTTTTT. Amino acids: CASSFSGSNTGELFF.

The chain is built from TRBV3-1 (or the pseudogene TRBV3-2) and TRBJ2-4, with D possibly matching TRBD1 (6 bases). CDR3 size: 14 residues. The V end lost 4 bases, the J end lost 7 bases, and 14 bases lay between the germline ends. The germline V gene has CDR1 LGHDT and CDR2 YNNKEL (reference sequence). CDR3 sequence: CASSPSGTPNIQYF. CDR3 bases: TGTGCCAGCAGCCCCTCCGGGACACCGAACATTCAGTACTTC.